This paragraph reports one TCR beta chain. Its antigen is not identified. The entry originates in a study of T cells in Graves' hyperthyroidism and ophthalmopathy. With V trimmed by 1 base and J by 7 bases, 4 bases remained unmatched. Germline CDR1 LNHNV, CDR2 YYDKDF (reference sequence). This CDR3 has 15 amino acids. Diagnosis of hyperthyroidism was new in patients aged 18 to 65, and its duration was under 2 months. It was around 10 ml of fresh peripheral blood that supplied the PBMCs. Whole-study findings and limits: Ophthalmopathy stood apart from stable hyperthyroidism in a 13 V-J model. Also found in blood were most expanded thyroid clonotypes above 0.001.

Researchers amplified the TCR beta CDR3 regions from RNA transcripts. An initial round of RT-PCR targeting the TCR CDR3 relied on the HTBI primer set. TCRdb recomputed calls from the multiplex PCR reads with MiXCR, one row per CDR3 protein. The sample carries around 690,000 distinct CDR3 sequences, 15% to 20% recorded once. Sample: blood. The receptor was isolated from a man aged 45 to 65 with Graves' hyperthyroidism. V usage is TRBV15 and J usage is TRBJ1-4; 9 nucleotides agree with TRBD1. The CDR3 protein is CATSRGGQGSEKLFF. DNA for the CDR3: TGTGCCACCAGCAGAGGGGGACAGGGTAGTGAAAAACTGTTTTTT. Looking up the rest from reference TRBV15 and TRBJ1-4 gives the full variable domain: DAMVIQNPRYQVTQFGKPVTLSCSQTLNHNVMYWYQQKSSQAPKLLFHYYDKDFNNEADTPDNFQSRRPNTSFCFLDIRSPGLGDTAMYLCATSRGGQGSEKLFFGSGTQLSVL.